Listed below are T cell receptor beta chains from one sample, sequenced in a study of blood T cell repertoires in COVID-19. Sequencing used immunoSEQ multiplex PCR; TCRdb keeps in-frame clones, though not all of them. The sample lists approximately 190,000 clones, 65% to 85% seen once, with 3% to 3.5% in the top ten. The specimen was PBMCs or T cells enriched from blood (not recorded which). These receptors were collected from a woman in her twenties or thirties who had been exposed to COVID-19. Each CDR3 is given with its conserved first and last residue. A D gene is named only where the DNA matches it firmly. Size is stated for part of the rows, as once, few or many counts, or as a class when the clone is expanded.

j_call | clone_size | d_call | v_call | cdr3_nt | cdr3_aa
TRBJ1-4 | - | TRBD1 | TRBV4-3 | TGCGCCAGCAGCCAGGGGGACAGGGAAAAACTGTTTTTT | CASSQGDREKLFF
TRBJ1-2 | - | - | TRBV2 | TGTGCCAGCAGTGAAGTCAGCGATTATGGCTACACCTTC | CASSEVSDYGYTF
TRBJ1-3 | - | - | TRBV24-1 | TGTGCCACCTCGAGGGCCTTCGCCAGCTCTGGAAACACCATATATTTT | CATSRAFASSGNTIYF
TRBJ1-1 | many | - | TRBV29-1 | TGCAGCGTCGTTACAGGGATCGGCGTCACTGAAGCTTTCTTT | CSVVTGIGVTEAFF
TRBJ1-3 | once | TRBD1 | TRBV9 | TGTGCCAGCAGCTCCCGACAGGGGACCCTATATTTT | CASSSRQGTLYF
TRBJ2-2 | - | - | TRBV19 | TGTGCCAGTAAGGTCCAGGGTCGTGGCACCGGGGAGCTGTTTTTT | CASKVQGRGTGELFF
TRBJ1-4 | - | TRBD1 | TRBV7-3 | TGTGCCAGCAGCTCCTCAGGGGGCCACGGTGAAAAACTGTTTTTT | CASSSSGGHGEKLFF
TRBJ1-3 | - | - | TRBV27 | TGTGCCAGCAGTATTGACAGGTCCTCTGGAAACACCATATATTTT | CASSIDRSSGNTIYF
TRBJ2-2 | - | - | TRBV20-1 | TGCAGTGCTAGTGAATCGACAGGCACCGGGGAGCTGTTTTTT | CSASESTGTGELFF
TRBJ2-2 | - | TRBD1 | TRBV7-2 | TGTGCCAGCAGCTTAATGGGACAGGGGGCATCCGGGGAGCTGTTTTTT | CASSLMGQGASGELFF
TRBJ2-3 | - | TRBD1 | TRBV4-1 | TGCGCCAGCAGCCGGCCCCCGGGACAGGCCACAGATACGCAGTATTTT | CASSRPPGQATDTQYF
TRBJ1-1 | few | - | TRBV27 | TGTGCCAGCAGTTTAAATCGAGGGAGAATAGCTGAAGCTTTCTTT | CASSLNRGRIAEAFF
TRBJ2-7 | - | - | TRBV29-1 | TGCAGCGTTGGAATCGTCGGGTATACCTACGAGCAGTACTTC | CSVGIVGYTYEQYF
TRBJ2-5 | - | TRBD1 | TRBV29-1 | TGCAGCGTTGGGGTGGCAGGGGGCAAGGAGACCCAGTACTTC | CSVGVAGGKETQYF
TRBJ2-5 | - | - | TRBV4-1 | TGCGCCAGCAGCCAAGATCAAAGCGGCCAAGAGACCCAGTACTTC | CASSQDQSGQETQYF
TRBJ1-4 | - | TRBD1 | TRBV15 | TGTGCCACCAGCACCGGGGGGACAGGGAGTGAAAAACTGTTTTTT | CATSTGGTGSEKLFF
TRBJ1-1 | - | - | TRBV27 | TGTGCCAGCAGTTTTCGTCGGGGGTCGGGCACTGAAGCTTTCTTT | CASSFRRGSGTEAFF
TRBJ2-3 | - | - | TRBV5-1 | TGCGCCAGCAGCTTGGGTGGGGCCCTCACAGATACGCAGTATTTT | CASSLGGALTDTQYF
TRBJ2-3 | - | TRBD2 | TRBV5-1 | TGCGCCAGCAGCGAGCCGGGACTAGCGGGGACCAGCACAGATACGCAGTATTTT | CASSEPGLAGTSTDTQYF
TRBJ2-2 | - | TRBD1 | TRBV18 | TGTGCCAGCTCACTACGGACAGGGAACACCGGGGAGCTGTTTTTT | CASSLRTGNTGELFF
TRBJ1-1 | - | TRBD1 | TRBV10-3 | TGTGCCACCACGCGGGACAGCGAAGCTTTCTTT | CATTRDSEAFF
TRBJ2-5 | - | - | TRBV5-4 | TGTGCCAGCAGCTTGTGGGCTAGGGGAGAGACCCAGTACTTC | CASSLWARGETQYF
TRBJ2-7 | - | - | TRBV5-1 | TGCGCCAGCAGCTTGGTGGGCGCCGGTGCTGGCGAGCAGTACTTC | CASSLVGAGAGEQYF
TRBJ1-2 | - | - | TRBV5-6 | TGTGCCAGCAGCCGGGAAGGGCTTGGCTACACCTTC | CASSREGLGYTF
TRBJ1-2 | - | TRBD1 | TRBV24-1 | TGTGCCACCACCCCCGGGACAGGGCTATCTGGCTACACCTTC | CATTPGTGLSGYTF
TRBJ2-3 | - | TRBD2 | TRBV10-3 | TGTGCCATCACCGAAGGACGGGCCACTAGCGCAGATACGCAGTATTTT | CAITEGRATSADTQYF
TRBJ1-5 | once | - | TRBV7-9 | TGTGCCAGCAGCCGTACCGGGGAAGGGAATCAGCCCCAGCATTTT | CASSRTGEGNQPQHF
TRBJ1-3 | once | - | TRBV18 | TGTGCCAGCTCACCAAGGAAATGGGGGGGTTCTACCATCTCTGGAAACACCATATATTTT | CASSPRKWGGSTISGNTIYF
TRBJ2-3 | - | - | TRBV11-2 | TGTGCCAGCAGCTACTCAGGGCCCACAGATACGCAGTATTTT | CASSYSGPTDTQYF
TRBJ1-2 | - | - | TRBV5-6 | TGTGCCAGCATTGCAGGCAGCTATAACTATGGCTACACCTTC | CASIAGSYNYGYTF
TRBJ1-1 | - | TRBD1 | TRBV6-5 | TGTGCCAGCAGTCCGGGACAGGGGATGAACACTGAAGCTTTCTTT | CASSPGQGMNTEAFF
TRBJ1-2 | once | TRBD1 | TRBV5-1 | TGCGCCAGCAGGAATGACCCAACAGGGGATGGCTACACCTTC | CASRNDPTGDGYTF
TRBJ2-7 | - | TRBD2 | TRBV9 | TGTGCCAGCAGCGTGGGGTCTAGCGGGGGGGACTACGAGCAGTACTTC | CASSVGSSGGDYEQYF
TRBJ1-1 | once | - | TRBV7-9 | TGTGCCAGCAGCTTAGGGCGGGGCATGAACACTGAAGCTTTCTTT | CASSLGRGMNTEAFF
TRBJ2-1 | - | - | TRBV7-9 | TGTGCCAGCAGCTTACTTCTGGGGAGCTACAATGAGCAGTTCTTC | CASSLLLGSYNEQFF
TRBJ1-6 | - | - | TRBV6-2/TRBV6-3 | TGTGCCAGCAGTTCCTTTCGGGAATCACCCCTCCACTTT | CASSSFRESPLHF
TRBJ1-1 | - | - | TRBV7-6 | TGTGCCAGCAGCCCTAGTAGTCTTTTCACTGAAGCTTTCTTT | CASSPSSLFTEAFF
TRBJ1-2 | - | - | TRBV4-1 | TGCGCCAGCAGCCAATCTCCCAGGGGTTATGGCTACACCTTC | CASSQSPRGYGYTF
TRBJ2-2 | - | - | TRBV3-1/TRBV3-2 | TGTGCCAGCAGCCAGAACCAGGGCCTCACCGGGGAGCTGTTTTTT | CASSQNQGLTGELFF
TRBJ2-3 | - | - | TRBV9 | TGTGCCAGCAGCGTAGATGTAGTCACAGATACGCAGTATTTT | CASSVDVVTDTQYF
TRBJ1-3 | - | - | TRBV7-9 | TGTGCCAGCAGCTTCGGGTCTGACTCTGGAAACACCATATATTTT | CASSFGSDSGNTIYF
TRBJ1-4 | - | - | TRBV7-9 | TGTGCCAGCAGCTCCGGGACATATGAAGGTGAAAAACTGTTTTTT | CASSSGTYEGEKLFF
TRBJ2-3 | - | TRBD2 | TRBV9 | TGTGCCAGCAGCGTAGGAGTTGCGGGGGGAGGTGCAGATACGCAGTATTTT | CASSVGVAGGGADTQYF
TRBJ1-6 | - | TRBD1 | TRBV6-5 | TGTGCCAGCAGCCTCGGACAGGGGGAGGGTTCACCCCTCCACTTT | CASSLGQGEGSPLHF
TRBJ2-7 | - | - | TRBV6-2/TRBV6-3 | TGTGCCAGCAGTTACTCTCCAGTTTCGACCCCCGGGGGGCAGTACTTC | CASSYSPVSTPGGQYF
TRBJ2-5 | - | TRBD2 | TRBV5-1 | TGCGCCAGCGGGCCAGCGGGGCCGTTGACCCAGTACTTC | CASGPAGPLTQYF
TRBJ1-1 | once | - | TRBV18 | TGTGCCAGCTCCCGGGGAGGCTCGAACACTGAAGCTTTCTTT | CASSRGGSNTEAFF
TRBJ1-1 | - | TRBD1 | TRBV5-1 | TGCGCCAGCAGCCGGGACAGGGCCAACACTGAAGCTTTCTTT | CASSRDRANTEAFF
TRBJ1-5 | - | - | TRBV10-3 | TGTGCCATCAGCGACCCATGGGGGGACAATCAGCCCCAGCATTTT | CAISDPWGDNQPQHF
TRBJ2-5 | - | TRBD2 | TRBV5-4 | TGTGCCAGCAGCTTGGTAGCGGGGGCCCCAGAGACCCAGTACTTC | CASSLVAGAPETQYF
TRBJ1-2 | - | - | TRBV5-5 | TGTGCCAGCAGCTTGGAGTTGGTGCGGCGGGGGATGGAAGGCTACACCTTC | CASSLELVRRGMEGYTF
TRBJ1-2 | - | TRBD1 | TRBV6-5 | TGTGCCAGCAGCACCACAGGGGGCGTTGGCTACACCTTC | CASSTTGGVGYTF
TRBJ1-2 | - | - | TRBV19 | TGTGCCAGTAGTATGCAGGGAGGGAACTATGGCTACACCTTC | CASSMQGGNYGYTF
TRBJ1-4 | - | TRBD1 | TRBV7-2 | TGTGCCAGCAGCCCCCCCCTCTGGACAGGGATGGGTCGGGAAAAACTGTTTTTT | CASSPPLWTGMGREKLFF